This T cell receptor beta chain appears in the sequencing data of a study of cytomegalovirus exposure and HLA in healthy donors. Study-level points and caveats: Equally common other TCR beta chains were less clonally expanded than HLA-associated ones, a later analysis found.

Germline CDR1 LNHDA, CDR2 SQIVND (reference sequence). V lost 5 bases and J 7 bases, leaving 18 bases between the germline ends. This CDR3 spans 16 amino acids. As regards this clone: Antigen specificity is unknown.

Primers included in the PCR were 60 Vbeta and 13 Jbeta primers. Method: immunoSEQ multiplex PCR; TCRdb's copy keeps in-frame clones and lacks some. Here the sample spans about 140,000 clones, 80% to 90% being singletons. The sample consisted of PBMCs. This TCR derives from a woman under 40 in good health and CMV-seronegative. V usage is TRBV19 and J usage is TRBJ1-6, with D uncertain. CDR3 DNA: TGTGCCAGTAGTCCGAGTGCCCCGAGGTTGAATTCACCCCTCCACTTT. It codes for CASSPSAPRLNSPLHF.